The 14 T cell receptor beta chains below were found in one sample sequenced in a study of blood T cell repertoires in COVID-19. Using immunoSEQ multiplex PCR, the repertoire was profiled, and TCRdb retains in-frame clones only, with some absent. Among a few hundred thousand clones listed, about 88% were seen once. The specimen was peripheral blood. The receptors shown here come from a man aged 60 to 75 who had recovered from COVID-19.

V usage is TRBV29-1 and J usage is TRBJ2-3, with 7 bases identical to TRBD1. Per the germline V gene, CDR1 is SQVTM and CDR2 is ANQGSEA. The CDR3 is made up of 16 amino acids. V lost 1 base, J lost 2 bases, and 9 bases stayed unmatched. CDR3 protein: CSVEGGARGSTDTQYF. CDR3 DNA sequence: TGCAGCGTTGAAGGCGGCGCCAGGGGGTCCACAGATACGCAGTATTTT.

The V gene is TRBV24-1, the J gene TRBJ2-3, with a tentative D call TRBD1 (6 bases). Deletions cut 5 bases from V and 4 bases from J, with 12 bases between. This CDR3 region has 14 residues. The germline CDR1 and CDR2 sequences are KGHDR and SFDVKD. The CDR3 DNA follows: TGTGCCACCAGTGTCGGTGGGGGCCCAGATACGCAGTATTTT. Amino acids: CATSVGGGPDTQYF.

The V gene is TRBV10-3, the J gene TRBJ2-1; 9 bases are shared with TRBD1. Looked up from germline, CDR1 is ENHRY and CDR2 is SYGVKD. Losses at the gene ends were 5 bases for V and 3 bases for J; bases not matched to a gene: 2. The CDR3 has 14 amino acids. DNA for the CDR3: TGTGCCATCAGTCCGGGACAGGGCTACAATGAGCAGTTCTTC. Translating it yields CAISPGQGYNEQFF.

This rearrangement joins TRBV5-1 to TRBJ2-5; 12 bases are a match to TRBD2. CDR3 size: 15 residues. The trim removed 6 bases at V and 5 bases at J, leaving 8 bases unmatched. The V gene's germline CDR1 is SGHRS and CDR2 YFSETQ. This CDR3 reads CASNLLAGGAETQYF. For the CDR3, the DNA is TGCGCCAGCAACCTACTAGCGGGGGGCGCGGAGACCCAGTACTTC.

The chain is built from TRBV14 and TRBJ2-3; 8 nucleotides match TRBD2. Germline CDR1 SGHDN, CDR2 FVKESK. The trim removed 2 bases at V and 6 bases at J, leaving 7 bases unmatched. This CDR3 is 15 amino acids long. The CDR3, as DNA: TGTGCCAGCAGCCAACCGGGGGGGGTTCGGGATACGCAGTATTTT. It specifies CASSQPGGVRDTQYF.

The chain recombines TRBV15 with TRBJ1-1; a possible D gene is TRBD1 (5 bases). The V end lost 2 bases, the J end lost 0 bases, and 7 bases lay between the germline ends. CDR3 size: 14 residues. Germline CDR1 reads LNHNV; CDR2 reads YYDKDF (reference sequence). CDR3 residues: CATSRRQMNTEAFF. Written as DNA, the CDR3 is TGTGCCACCAGCAGAAGACAGATGAACACTGAAGCTTTCTTT.

The chain couples TRBV15 to TRBJ2-3; no clear D. The CDR3 is made up of 15 amino acids. The V end lost 0 bases, the J end lost 6 bases, and 13 bases lay between the germline ends. Germline CDR1 reads LNHNV; CDR2 reads YYDKDF (reference sequence). The DNA of the CDR3 is TGTGCCACCAGCAGAGATGGGCTGCAAACGGATACGCAGTATTTT. Translated, it gives CATSRDGLQTDTQYF.

This sequence joins TRBV5-1 and TRBJ2-1; maybe TRBD1 (6 bases). The V gene lost 0 bases and the J gene lost 3 bases, with 16 bases spanning the gap. Germline V lookup: CDR1 SGHRS, CDR2 YFSETQ. The CDR3 has 17 amino acids. The CDR3 DNA reads TGCGCCAGCAGCTTGGGGACAGCCCTTAAGGGCTACAATGAGCAGTTCTTC. The encoded protein is CASSLGTALKGYNEQFF.

The chain is built from TRBV5-1 and TRBJ1-1, with 12 bases lining up with TRBD1. Germline loops: CDR1 SGHRS, CDR2 YFSETQ. Unmatched junction bases numbered 7, after V lost 4 bases and J lost 0 bases. The CDR3 length is 17 residues. CDR3 protein: CASSPGTGGSMNTEAFF. The CDR3 nucleotides read TGCGCCAGCAGCCCCGGGACAGGGGGCTCCATGAACACTGAAGCTTTCTTT. Based on the CDR3 plus reference TRBV5-1 and TRBJ1-1, the full variable domain is KAGVTQTPRYLIKTRGQQVTLSCSPISGHRSVSWYQQTPGQGLQFLFEYFSETQRNKGNFPGRFSGRQFSNSRSEMNVSTLELGDSALYLCASSPGTGGSMNTEAFFGQGTRLTVV.

The chain joins TRBV9 to TRBJ2-1, with a tentative D call TRBD2 (5 bases). V was trimmed by 0 bases and J by 5 bases, leaving 12 bases between them. Germline assignment: CDR1 SGDLS and CDR2 YYNGEE. CDR3 length: 15 amino acids. CDR3 sequence (DNA): TGTGCCAGCAGCGTAGGGACTCTGAGCGACAATGAGCAGTTCTTC. Protein: CASSVGTLSDNEQFF.

The chain has TRBV3-1 (or the pseudogene TRBV3-2) and TRBJ1-3; D not certain. The germline V gene has CDR1 LGHDT and CDR2 YNNKEL (reference sequence). The CDR3 loop spans 16 amino acids. Trimming shortened V by 3 bases and J by 0 bases, and 12 bases separated the two germline ends. The CDR3 protein is CASSHLRKDSGNTIYF. CDR3 DNA: TGTGCCAGCAGCCACCTGCGGAAAGACTCTGGAAACACCATATATTTT.

The chain links TRBV7-2 to TRBJ1-2, with a tentative D call TRBD1 (6 bases). With 2 bases removed from V and 0 bases from J, the gap between germline ends came to 13 bases. Germline V gives CDR1 SGHTA, CDR2 FQGNSA. This CDR3 has 16 residues. CDR3 nucleotide sequence: TGTGCCAGCAGCTTAACCAGACAGGCAACTAACTATGGCTACACCTTC. It codes for CASSLTRQATNYGYTF.

J is TRBJ2-1 and V is TRBV11-3; 10 nucleotides line up with TRBD2. Trimming at V came to 4 bases and at J to 5 bases, leaving 14 bases not matched to a gene. This CDR3 is 18 amino acids long. CDR1 is SGHNT, CDR2 YENEEA, per germline. Here the CDR3 reads CASSSEGRLAGIHNEQFF. CDR3 coding DNA: TGTGCCAGCAGCTCAGAGGGACGACTAGCGGGTATCCACAATGAGCAGTTCTTC.

V usage is TRBV27 and J usage is TRBJ2-7; D is perhaps TRBD1 (5 bases). Per germline, CDR1 MNHEY and CDR2 SMNVEV (reference sequence). The CDR3 extends over 14 amino acids. Trimming removed 5 bases from V and 1 base from J, with 12 bases in between. CDR3 nucleotide sequence: TGTGCCAGCAGTCCAAGGACAAGGTCCTACGAGCAGTACTTC. This codes for CASSPRTRSYEQYF.